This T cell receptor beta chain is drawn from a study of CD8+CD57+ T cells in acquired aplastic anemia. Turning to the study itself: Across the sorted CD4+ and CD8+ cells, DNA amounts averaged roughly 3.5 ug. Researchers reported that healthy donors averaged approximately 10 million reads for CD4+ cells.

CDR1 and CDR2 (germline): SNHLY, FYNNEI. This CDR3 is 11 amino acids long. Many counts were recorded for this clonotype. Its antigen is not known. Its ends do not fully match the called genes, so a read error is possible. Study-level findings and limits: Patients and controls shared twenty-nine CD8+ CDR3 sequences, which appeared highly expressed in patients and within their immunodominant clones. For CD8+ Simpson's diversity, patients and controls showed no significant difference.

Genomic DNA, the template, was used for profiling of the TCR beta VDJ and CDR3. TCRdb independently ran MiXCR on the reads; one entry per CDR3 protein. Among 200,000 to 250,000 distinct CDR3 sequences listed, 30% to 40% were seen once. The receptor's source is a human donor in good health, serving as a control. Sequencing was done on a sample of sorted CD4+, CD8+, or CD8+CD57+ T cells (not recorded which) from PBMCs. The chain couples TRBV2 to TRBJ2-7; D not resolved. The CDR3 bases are TGTGCCAGCAGTGAAACCTACAAGCAGTACTTC. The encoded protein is CASSETYKQYF.